The clone carrying this T cell receptor beta chain was detected only a few times. Its antigen remains unidentified. Germline assignment: CDR1 MNHNS and CDR2 SASEGT. The CDR3 sequence is 14 residues long. V lost 6 bases and J 2 bases, leaving 14 bases between the germline ends. TCRdb itself ran the 5' RACE reads through MiXCR, one entry per CDR3 protein. The sample lists some 200,000 distinct CDR3 sequences; 13% were seen once. This sample stems from a study of CD8 T cells in ankylosing spondylitis. Study results and caveats: Existing reports had already noted some motif variants in reactive arthritis synovial fluid and blood. Disease-linked clones reportedly showed significant enrichment in matched ankylosing spondylitis synovial fluid. Characteristic of ankylosing spondylitis blood, it appeared, was a TCR beta motif comprising several highly homologous variants.

The specimen was blood, either unsorted or a sorted T cell fraction (not recorded which). The clonotype originates from a male donor with ankylosing spondylitis or in good health (not recorded which). This rearrangement joins TRBV6-1 to TRBJ2-7; D is unresolved. This chain's CDR3 is CASSSGPTAYEQYF. The CDR3 region has the DNA TGTGCCAGCAGCTCCGGGCCAACGGCCTACGAGCAGTACTTC.